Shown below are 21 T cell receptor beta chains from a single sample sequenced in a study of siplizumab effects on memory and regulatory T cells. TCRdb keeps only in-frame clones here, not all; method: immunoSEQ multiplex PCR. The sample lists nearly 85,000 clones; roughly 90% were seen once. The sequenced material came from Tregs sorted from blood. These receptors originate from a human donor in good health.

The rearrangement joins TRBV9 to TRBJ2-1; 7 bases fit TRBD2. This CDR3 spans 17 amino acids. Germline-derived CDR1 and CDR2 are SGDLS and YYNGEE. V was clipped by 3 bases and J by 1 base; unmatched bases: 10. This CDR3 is CASSEGGSGSSYNEQFF. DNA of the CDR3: TGTGCCAGCAGCGAGGGAGGGAGCGGGTCGTCCTACAATGAGCAGTTCTTC.

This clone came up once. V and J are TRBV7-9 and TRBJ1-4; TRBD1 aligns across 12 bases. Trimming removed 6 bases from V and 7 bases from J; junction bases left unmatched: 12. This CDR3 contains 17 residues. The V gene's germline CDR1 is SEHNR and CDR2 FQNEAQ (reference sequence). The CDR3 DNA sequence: TGTGCCAGCAGTTTTGGGACAGGGGGCGCGAGTAGTGAAAAACTGTTTTTT. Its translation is CASSFGTGGASSEKLFF.

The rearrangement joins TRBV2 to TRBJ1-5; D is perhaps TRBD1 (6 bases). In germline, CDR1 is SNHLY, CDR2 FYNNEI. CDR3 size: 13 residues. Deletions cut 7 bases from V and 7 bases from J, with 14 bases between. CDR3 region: CASKIRGIQPQHF. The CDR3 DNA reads TGTGCCAGCAAAATCAGGGGTATACAGCCCCAGCATTTT.

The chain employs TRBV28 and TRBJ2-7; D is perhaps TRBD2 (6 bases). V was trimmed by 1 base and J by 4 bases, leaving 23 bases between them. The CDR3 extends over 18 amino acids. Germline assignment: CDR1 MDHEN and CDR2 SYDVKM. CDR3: CASSLFRFSAYGGYEQYF. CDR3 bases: TGTGCCAGCAGTTTATTCCGGTTTTCAGCGTACGGGGGATACGAGCAGTACTTC.

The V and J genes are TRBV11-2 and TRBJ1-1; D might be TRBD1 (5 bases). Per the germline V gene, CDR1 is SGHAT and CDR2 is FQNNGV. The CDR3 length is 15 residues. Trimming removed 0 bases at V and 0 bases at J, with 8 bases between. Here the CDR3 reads CASSLDGTVNTEAFF. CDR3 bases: TGTGCCAGCAGCTTAGATGGGACGGTGAACACTGAAGCTTTCTTT.

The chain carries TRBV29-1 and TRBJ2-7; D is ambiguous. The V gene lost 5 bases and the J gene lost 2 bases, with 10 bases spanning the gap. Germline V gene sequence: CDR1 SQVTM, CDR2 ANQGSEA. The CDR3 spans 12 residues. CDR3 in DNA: TGCAGCGTTAATGACGGCACCTACGAGCAGTACTTC. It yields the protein CSVNDGTYEQYF.

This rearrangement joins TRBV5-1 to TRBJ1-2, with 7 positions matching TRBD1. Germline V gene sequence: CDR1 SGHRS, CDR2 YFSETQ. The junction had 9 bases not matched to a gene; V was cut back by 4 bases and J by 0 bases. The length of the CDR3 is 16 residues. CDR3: CASSPTNRGANYGYTF. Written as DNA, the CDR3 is TGCGCCAGCAGCCCCACCAACAGGGGAGCTAACTATGGCTACACCTTC. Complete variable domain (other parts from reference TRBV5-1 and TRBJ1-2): KAGVTQTPRYLIKTRGQQVTLSCSPISGHRSVSWYQQTPGQGLQFLFEYFSETQRNKGNFPGRFSGRQFSNSRSEMNVSTLELGDSALYLCASSPTNRGANYGYTFGSGTRLTVV.

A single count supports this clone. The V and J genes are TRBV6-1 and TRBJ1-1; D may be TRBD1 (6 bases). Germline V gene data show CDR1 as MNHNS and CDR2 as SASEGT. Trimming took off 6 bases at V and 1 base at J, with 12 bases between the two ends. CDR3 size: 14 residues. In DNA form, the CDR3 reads TGTGCCAGCAGCAACAGGGAGTGGAACACTGAAGCTTTCTTT. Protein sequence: CASSNREWNTEAFF.

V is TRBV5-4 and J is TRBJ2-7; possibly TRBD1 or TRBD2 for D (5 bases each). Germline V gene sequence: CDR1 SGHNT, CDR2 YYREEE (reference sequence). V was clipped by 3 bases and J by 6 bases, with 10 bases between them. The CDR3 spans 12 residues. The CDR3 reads CASSSTGAEQYF. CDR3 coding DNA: TGTGCCAGCAGCTCCACCGGGGCCGAGCAGTACTTC.

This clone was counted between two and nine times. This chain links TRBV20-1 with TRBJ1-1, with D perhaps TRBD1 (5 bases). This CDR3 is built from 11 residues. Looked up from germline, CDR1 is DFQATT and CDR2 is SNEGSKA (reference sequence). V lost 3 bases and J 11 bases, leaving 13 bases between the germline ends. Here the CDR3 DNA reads TGCAGTGCTAGGGATGGGGCGGTTGCTTTCTTT. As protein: CSARDGAVAFF.

The DNA of the CDR3 is TGTGCCAGCTTTTCGGGGACAGTGAACACTGAAGCTTTCTTT. It translates to CASFSGTVNTEAFF. The genes are TRBV6-6 and TRBJ1-1; 7 nucleotides line up with TRBD1. V was pared by 8 bases and J by 0 bases, with 6 bases of the junction left unmatched. CDR1 MNHNY and CDR2 SVGAGI come from the germline V gene (reference sequence). The CDR3 has 14 residues.

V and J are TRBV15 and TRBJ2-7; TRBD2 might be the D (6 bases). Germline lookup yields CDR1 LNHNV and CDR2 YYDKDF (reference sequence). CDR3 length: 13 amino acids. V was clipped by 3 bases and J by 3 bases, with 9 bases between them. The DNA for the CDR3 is TGTGCCACCAGCAGCGGGGGTCGCTACGAGCAGTACTTC. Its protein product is CATSSGGRYEQYF.

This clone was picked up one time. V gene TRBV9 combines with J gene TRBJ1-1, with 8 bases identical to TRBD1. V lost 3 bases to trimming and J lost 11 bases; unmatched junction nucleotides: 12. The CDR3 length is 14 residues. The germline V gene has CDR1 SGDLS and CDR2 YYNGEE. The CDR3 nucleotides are TGTGCCAGCAGCGCGAGTTCGGACAGGGTTGTTGCTTTCTTT. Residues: CASSASSDRVVAFF.

CDR3 nucleotide sequence: TGTGCCAGCAGCAATTACCGGGACAGGGGCTACAATGAGCAGTTCTTC. This translates into CASSNYRDRGYNEQFF. The V gene is TRBV4-2, the J gene TRBJ2-1, with 10 bases identical to TRBD1. Losses at the gene ends were 5 bases for V and 3 bases for J; bases not matched to a gene: 7. Looked up from germline, CDR1 is LGHNA and CDR2 is YNFKEQ. The CDR3 contains 16 residues.

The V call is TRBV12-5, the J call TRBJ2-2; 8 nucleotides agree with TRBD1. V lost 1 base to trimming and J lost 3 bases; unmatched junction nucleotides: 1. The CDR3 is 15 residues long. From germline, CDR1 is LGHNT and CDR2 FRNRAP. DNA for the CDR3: TGTGCTAGTGGTTTGGGACAGGGGTACACCGGGGAGCTGTTTTTT. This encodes CASGLGQGYTGELFF.

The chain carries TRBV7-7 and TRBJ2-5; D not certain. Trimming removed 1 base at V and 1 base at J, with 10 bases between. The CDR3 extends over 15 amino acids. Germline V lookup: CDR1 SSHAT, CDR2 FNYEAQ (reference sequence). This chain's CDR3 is CASSLGTPSQETQYF. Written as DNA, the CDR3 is TGTGCCAGCAGCTTAGGAACCCCCAGCCAAGAGACCCAGTACTTC.

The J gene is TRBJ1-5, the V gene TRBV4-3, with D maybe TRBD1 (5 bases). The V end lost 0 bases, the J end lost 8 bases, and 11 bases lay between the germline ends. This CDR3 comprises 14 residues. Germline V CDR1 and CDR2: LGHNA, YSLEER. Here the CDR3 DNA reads TGCGCCAGCAGCCAAGAGACAGTTGTGGAGCCCCAGCATTTT. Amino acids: CASSQETVVEPQHF.

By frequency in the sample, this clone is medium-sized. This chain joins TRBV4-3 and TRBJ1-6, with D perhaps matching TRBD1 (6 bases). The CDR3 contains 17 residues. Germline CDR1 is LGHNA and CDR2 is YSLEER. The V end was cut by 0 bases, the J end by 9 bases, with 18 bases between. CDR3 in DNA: TGCGCCAGCAGCCAAGAGTTGACAGGAGCCCCCAGTTCACCCCTCCACTTT. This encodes CASSQELTGAPSSPLHF.

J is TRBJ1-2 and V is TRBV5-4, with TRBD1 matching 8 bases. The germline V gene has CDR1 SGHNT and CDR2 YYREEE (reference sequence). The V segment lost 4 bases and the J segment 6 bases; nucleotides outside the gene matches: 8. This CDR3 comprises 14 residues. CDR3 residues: CASSRRDRQHGYTF. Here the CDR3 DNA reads TGTGCCAGCAGCCGCCGGGACAGGCAACATGGCTACACCTTC.

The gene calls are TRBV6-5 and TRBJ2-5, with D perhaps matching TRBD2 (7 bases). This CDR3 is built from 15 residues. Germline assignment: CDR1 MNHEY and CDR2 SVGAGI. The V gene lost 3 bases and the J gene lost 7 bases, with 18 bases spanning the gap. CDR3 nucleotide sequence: TGTGCCAGCAGTTATCCCCCCGGGGGGCTGACGACCCAGTACTTC. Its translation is CASSYPPGGLTTQYF.

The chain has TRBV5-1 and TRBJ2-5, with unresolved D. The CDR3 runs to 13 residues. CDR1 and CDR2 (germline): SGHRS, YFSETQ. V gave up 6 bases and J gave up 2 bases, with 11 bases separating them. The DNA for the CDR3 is TGCGCCAGCACCCGAGGCTTTCAAGAGACCCAGTACTTC. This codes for CASTRGFQETQYF.